Following are 9 T cell receptor beta chains from one sample sequenced in a study of CD8+CD57+ T cells in acquired aplastic anemia listed by TCRdb under 2018. Flow cytometry had shown CD8+CD57+ cell expansion in the patients selected for sequencing. Reads for this sample came from an Illumina HiSeq 2000. Genomic DNA served as template for TCR beta VDJ combination and CDR3 sequence profiling. The raw public data were reprocessed by TCRdb itself: fastp quality trimming at Q25, MiXCR clonotype calling, in-frame beta chains only. Each entry is one CDR3 protein sequence, shown with its most common DNA and genes. This sample is represented by approximately 250,000 distinct CDR3 sequences; about 80% of them were singletons. The ten largest clones represent 35% to 50% of the sample. Sequencing used sorted CD4+, CD8+, or CD8+CD57+ T cells (not recorded which) from PBMCs. The receptors derive from a human donor with aplastic anemia.

The gene calls are TRBV12-3 or TRBV12-4 and TRBJ2-6; 7 nucleotides match TRBD2. V trimming: 6 bases; J trimming: 0 bases; junction bases outside the gene matches: 8. This CDR3 spans 17 amino acids. The CDR3 bases are TGTGCCAGCAGGAGAGGGAGGGTCCCCTCTGGGGCCAACGTCCTGACTTTC. Translating it yields CASRRGRVPSGANVLTF.

This clonotype was seen only once. This chain links TRBV11-1 with TRBJ2-1, with D unclear. Looked up from germline, CDR1 is SGHAT and CDR2 is FQDESV (reference sequence). CDR3 length equals 11 residues. V was clipped by 8 bases and J by 12 bases, with 14 bases between them. The CDR3 reads CASCWAVAQFF. The CDR3 coding sequence is TGTGCCAGCTGCTGGGCGGTTGCGCAGTTCTTC. Full variable domain (rest looked up from reference TRBV11-1 and TRBJ2-1): EAEVAQSPRYKITEKSQAVAFWCDPISGHATLYWYRQILGQGPELLVQFQDESVVDDSQLPKDRFSAERLKGVDSTLKIQPAELGDSAMYLCASCWAVAQFFGPGTRLTVL.

The chain has TRBV24-1 and TRBJ2-5, with D perhaps matching TRBD1 (5 bases). The assigned J gene may be wrong: the sequence end matches TRBJ2-7 better. The CDR3 contains 14 residues. Looked up from germline, CDR1 is KGHDR and CDR2 is SFDVKD. The CDR3 protein is CATSDPRDLYEQYF. DNA of the CDR3: TGTGCCACCAGTGACCCCAGGGATCTCTACGAGCAGTACTTC.

A remark on this clonotype: A much larger clone is a single base away; this may be a read error. The rearrangement joins TRBV11-1 to TRBJ2-3; D may match TRBD1 or TRBD2 (5 bases each). The CDR3 extends over 15 amino acids. Trimming shortened V by 4 bases and J by 1 base, and 12 bases separated the two germline ends. Germline V lookup: CDR1 SGHAT, CDR2 FQDESV (reference sequence). The CDR3, as DNA: TGTGCCAGCAGCTCACGGGGCAGGGGCACAGATACGCAGTATTTT. Translating it yields CASSSRGRGTDTQYF.

The chain combines TRBV5-1 with TRBJ2-7; D might be TRBD1 (5 bases). With 0 bases removed from V and 1 base from J, the gap between germline ends came to 14 bases. This CDR3 is 16 amino acids long. Germline loops: CDR1 SGHRS, CDR2 YFSETQ. CDR3 in DNA: TGCGCCAGCAGCTTGGAGGGGCTAGAGGTTTCCTACGAGCAGTACTTC. This translates into CASSLEGLEVSYEQYF. Looking up the rest from reference TRBV5-1 and TRBJ2-7 gives the full variable domain: KAGVTQTPRYLIKTRGQQVTLSCSPISGHRSVSWYQQTPGQGLQFLFEYFSETQRNKGNFPGRFSGRQFSNSRSEMNVSTLELGDSALYLCASSLEGLEVSYEQYFGPGTRLTVT.

As to this clonotype: Lacking the conserved final phenylalanine or tryptophan, this CDR3 likely reflects a read error. No DNA is shown, since the ends of the CDR3 on it are uncertain; the CDR3 is the one TCRdb lists. The chain is built from TRBV9 and TRBJ2-2; the listed D gene, TRBD1, was not tested against the DNA. The CDR3 length is 12 residues, termini included. Germline V gene lookup returns CDR1 SGDLS and CDR2 YYNGEE. CDR3: CASSVVQGGQET.

This chain joins TRBV5-8 and TRBJ1-2; TRBD1 matches at 7 bases. This CDR3 is built from 13 residues. The germline CDR1 and CDR2 sequences are SGHTS and YDEGEE. V shed 3 bases, J shed 8 bases, and the junction held 7 bases outside the gene matches. The chain's CDR3 is CASSSGDSGGYTF. CDR3 nucleotides: TGTGCCAGCAGCTCAGGGGACAGTGGGGGCTACACCTTC.

The rearrangement joins TRBV10-3 to TRBJ1-4, with D hard to call. Per the germline V gene, CDR1 is ENHRY and CDR2 is SYGVKD. V lost 7 bases to trimming and J lost 3 bases, with 9 bases between them. The CDR3 runs 13 residues. In DNA, the CDR3 is TGTGCCATCACCGGCGGGGCTAATGAAAAACTGTTTTTT. This gives the protein CAITGGANEKLFF.

About this clonotype: The junction shows a germline mismatch at one end, possibly a read error. DNA for the CDR3: TGTGCCAGCGGAGACGCTGGGACCGATCAGTACTTTTTT. Amino acid sequence: CASGDAGTDQYFF. The chain carries TRBV9 and TRBJ2-3; D possibly uses TRBD1 or TRBD2 (5 bases each). This CDR3 has 13 residues. Germline lookup yields CDR1 SGDLS and CDR2 YYNGEE.